Described below is a single T cell receptor beta chain sequence and its context. Its antigen has not been determined. Per-base quality was not reported, and no clone a single base away is much larger than it. The entry originates in a study of blood T cells in healthy people across ages (dated by TCRdb to 2013 to 2016). Some background on the complete study: Template switching captured roughly one uniquely barcoded TCR beta cDNA molecule per two T cells in model experiments. Using deep sequencing normalized with unique cDNA molecular identifiers, the study measured how TCR beta repertoire diversity changes with age. The donors were split into four age groups: young (average 16 years), middle-aged (more than 35), aged (roughly 65) and long-lived (under 90). The study analyzed two additional independent replicas of 1 million unique cDNA reads from the same blood draw for two donors, one aged 18 to 30 and one aged 80 or older. The full study reports these points: Observed TCR beta diversity correlated strongly with the percentage of naive T cells measured by flow cytometry. Since profiling was done on bulk unsorted PBMCs, naive and antigen-experienced compartments could not be conclusively compared. Total diversity estimates from one million sequenced T cells were considered lower bounds and underestimates. As age increased, observed TCR beta diversity per million T cells dropped in a roughly linear way, and a significant reduction was already evident by age around 41. The CMV infection status of donors was not known, potentially confounding age-related changes in expanded clonotypes. Compared with the aged group, more naive CD4+ T cells, fewer expanded clones and increased TCR diversity were shown by the long-lived group, suggesting age selection.

Library creation used 5' RACE. The instrument was an Illumina HiSeq 2500. A second PCR of roughly 6 to 11 cycles was performed with a sample-barcoded 5' primer and a J-beta primer mix. Each TCR beta cDNA molecule received a unique molecular identifier from a template-switch 5' adaptor carrying 12 random nucleotides. Each sample yielded at least 3 million CDR3-containing paired-end reads. The Mint cDNA synthesis kit, primed by a TRBC-specific oligonucleotide, was used to synthesize first-strand cDNA from all RNA. Following uracil-DNA glycosylase treatment, a first 18-cycle PCR with universal primers M1SS and BC2_uni_R was performed on all cDNA. The authors' analysis ran thus. Each sample was normalized by randomly selecting 1 million high-quality reads, each carrying a distinct molecular identifier. Instead of being binned into consensus sequences, reads that shared molecular identifiers were thrown out. MiTCR, with a Q25 quality threshold and the strictest error-elimination algorithm, was used for CDR3 identification, clonotype clustering and error correction. Lower-bound total TCR beta diversity was estimated with a nonparametric unseen species model using Euler transformation. The public reads were quality trimmed at Q25 with fastp and then assembled into clones with MiXCR by TCRdb, keeping productive beta chains. Each record represents a unique CDR3 protein, reported with the most common genes and DNA among its rows. V and J calls and clone size were set by TCRdb, not the authors. Present in this sample are 800,000 to 950,000 distinct CDR3 sequences, approximately 32% of which were seen just once. In total, the top ten clones hold roughly 10% of the sample.

The CDR3 measures 16 amino acids from cysteine to phenylalanine. The entry retains the CDR3 DNA only, 48 bases that are in frame from base 1. The V and J ends are trimmed by 2 bases and 2 bases, leaving 15 bases between them. CDR1 and CDR2 are read off the germline V gene as SGHRS and YFSETQ. Donors were a few dozen systemically healthy Caucasian individuals from Russia aged roughly 6 to 95 years. Each donor gave roughly 9.5 milliliters of peripheral blood, collected into EDTA-treated Vacutainer tubes. Ficoll-Paque density-gradient centrifugation was used to isolate PBMCs, with at least 7 million per sample. Trizol reagent was used to extract total RNA from PBMCs, with at least 5 micrograms per sample. The percentages of naive CD45RAhigh/CD27high T cells were determined by flow cytometry on a PBMC aliquot from every donor. These sequences were also reported in another study, on T cells of mothers and their children. The second paper further reports: Nine systemically healthy Caucasian individuals, comprising three mothers and their six children, were included as donors. cDNA synthesis consumed the entire amount of extracted RNA, loaded at around 1.5 ug RNA in each 15 ul reaction. In the second PCR, the M1S primer introduced both the sample barcodes and 2-4 random nucleotides. Over 10 million TCR beta CDR3 reads came from each mother, compared with about 3.2 million reads from each child. TCR recombination output is similarly shaped by thymic selection in related and unrelated pairs, with a minor effect exerted by inherited differences. Normalized repertoire overlap was always found to be slightly, but never significantly, higher in related mother-child pairs than in unrelated mother-child pairs. No persistent microchimeric T cell clones were detected, at a sensitivity of 80 to 100 clones per million clonotypes. Deep NGS was used in the study to compare the TCR beta repertoires of mothers and children and to look for features that separate related mother-child pairs from unrelated individuals. On average, the children were approximately 11 +/- 4 years old, while the mothers were around 42 +/- 4 years old. Libraries were sequenced on Illumina HiSeq 2000 with 100+100 nt paired-end reads after adapter ligation with NEBNext reagents. To prevent cross-contamination, the mother and child libraries were prepared a month apart and were sequenced in separate runs. For each donor, between about 450,000 and 2,300,000 distinct TCR beta clonotypes were identified. Naive TCR beta clonotypes were estimated from low-frequency clonotypes matched to each donor's FACS-determined naive share, without sorting.

The receptor chain draws on TRBV5-1 and TRBJ2-3; the D gene is possibly TRBD1 or TRBD2, each agreeing over 5 bases. Sequencing was done on a sample of blood. The source is a woman in her thirties or forties in good health. The nucleotide sequence reads as follows: TGCGCCAGCAGCTTTGGCGTGAGGGGCGACACAGATACGCAGTATTTT. Its translation reads: CASSFGVRGDTDTQYF.